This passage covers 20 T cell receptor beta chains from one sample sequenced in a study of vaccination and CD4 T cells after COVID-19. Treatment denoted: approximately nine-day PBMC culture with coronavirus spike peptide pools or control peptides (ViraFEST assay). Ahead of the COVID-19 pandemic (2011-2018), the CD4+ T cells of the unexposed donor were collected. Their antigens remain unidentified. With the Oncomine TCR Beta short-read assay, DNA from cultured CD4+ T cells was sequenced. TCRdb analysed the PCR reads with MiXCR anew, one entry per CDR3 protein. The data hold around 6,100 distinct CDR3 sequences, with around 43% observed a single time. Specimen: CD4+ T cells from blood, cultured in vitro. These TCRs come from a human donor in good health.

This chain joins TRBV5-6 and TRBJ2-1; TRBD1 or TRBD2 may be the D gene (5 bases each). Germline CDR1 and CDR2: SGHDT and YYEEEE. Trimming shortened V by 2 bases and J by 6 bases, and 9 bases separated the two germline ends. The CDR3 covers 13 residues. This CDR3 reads CASSFGASNEQFF. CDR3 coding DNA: TGTGCCAGCAGCTTCGGGGCGAGCAATGAGCAGTTCTTC. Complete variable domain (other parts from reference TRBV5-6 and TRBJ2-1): DAGVTQSPTHLIKTRGQQVTLRCSPKSGHDTVSWYQQALGQGPQFIFQYYEEEERQRGNFPDRFSGHQFPNYSSELNVNALLLGDSALYLCASSFGASNEQFFGPGTRLTVL.

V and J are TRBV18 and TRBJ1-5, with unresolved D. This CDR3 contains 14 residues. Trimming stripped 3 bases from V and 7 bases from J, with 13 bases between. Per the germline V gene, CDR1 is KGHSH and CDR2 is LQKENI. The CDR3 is CASSPPGEGQPQHF. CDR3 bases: TGTGCCAGCTCACCGCCTGGGGAAGGACAGCCCCAGCATTTT.

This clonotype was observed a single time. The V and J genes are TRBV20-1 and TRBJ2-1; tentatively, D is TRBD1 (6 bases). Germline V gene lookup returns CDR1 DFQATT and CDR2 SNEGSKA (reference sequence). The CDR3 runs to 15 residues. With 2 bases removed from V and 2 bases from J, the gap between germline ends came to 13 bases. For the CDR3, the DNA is TGCAGTGCTAGATTGTCAGGGGTTACCTACAATGAGCAGTTCTTC. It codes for CSARLSGVTYNEQFF.

CDR3 region: CASTLGTGASEQYF. For the CDR3, the DNA is TGTGCCAGCACCCTAGGGACAGGGGCAAGCGAGCAGTACTTC. This sequence joins TRBV11-1 and TRBJ2-7; 10 bases align to TRBD1. Germline V lookup: CDR1 SGHAT, CDR2 FQDESV (reference sequence). V shed 7 bases and J 6 bases; nucleotides not matched to a gene: 9. This CDR3 has 14 residues.

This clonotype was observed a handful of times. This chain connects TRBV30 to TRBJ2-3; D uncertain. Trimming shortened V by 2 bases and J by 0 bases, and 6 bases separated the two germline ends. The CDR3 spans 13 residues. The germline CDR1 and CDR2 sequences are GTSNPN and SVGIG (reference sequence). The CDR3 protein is CAWSPASTDTQYF. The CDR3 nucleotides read TGTGCCTGGAGTCCCGCTAGCACAGATACGCAGTATTTT.

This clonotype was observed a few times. The CDR3 region is CASRTGHENTEAFF. The CDR3 DNA follows: TGTGCCAGTAGAACGGGACACGAGAACACTGAAGCTTTCTTT. The V and J genes are TRBV19 and TRBJ1-1, with D maybe TRBD1 (6 bases). This CDR3 spans 14 amino acids. Germline CDR1 and CDR2: LNHDA and SQIVND (reference sequence). V was clipped by 6 bases and J by 1 base, with 12 bases between them.

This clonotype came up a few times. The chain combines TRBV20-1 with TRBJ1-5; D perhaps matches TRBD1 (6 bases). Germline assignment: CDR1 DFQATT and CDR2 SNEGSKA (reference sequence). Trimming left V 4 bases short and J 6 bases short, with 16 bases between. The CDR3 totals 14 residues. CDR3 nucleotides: TGCAGTGCTACCCGGGACATCCAGGCTCAGCCCCAGCATTTT. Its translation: CSATRDIQAQPQHF.

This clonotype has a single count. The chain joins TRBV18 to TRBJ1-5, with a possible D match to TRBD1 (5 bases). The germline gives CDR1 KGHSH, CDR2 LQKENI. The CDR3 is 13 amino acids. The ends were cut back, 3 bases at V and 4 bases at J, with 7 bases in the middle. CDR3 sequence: CASSPGLNQPQHF. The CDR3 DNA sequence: TGTGCCAGCTCACCGGGGCTAAATCAGCCCCAGCATTTT.

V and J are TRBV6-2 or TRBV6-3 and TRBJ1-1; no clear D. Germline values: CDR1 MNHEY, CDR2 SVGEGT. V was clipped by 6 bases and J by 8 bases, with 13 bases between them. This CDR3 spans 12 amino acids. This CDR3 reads CASRKGLKEAFF. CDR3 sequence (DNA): TGTGCCAGCAGAAAAGGGTTGAAGGAAGCTTTCTTT.

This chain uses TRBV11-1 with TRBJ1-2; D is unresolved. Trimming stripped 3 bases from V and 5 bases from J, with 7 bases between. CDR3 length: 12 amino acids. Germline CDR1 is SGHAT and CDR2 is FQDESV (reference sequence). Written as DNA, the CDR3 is TGTGCCAGCAGCTTTGAGGGTTATGGCTACACCTTC. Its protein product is CASSFEGYGYTF.

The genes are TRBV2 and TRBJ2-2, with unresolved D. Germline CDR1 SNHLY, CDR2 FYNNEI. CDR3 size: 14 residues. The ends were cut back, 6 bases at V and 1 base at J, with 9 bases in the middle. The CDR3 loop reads CASRIRQNTGELFF. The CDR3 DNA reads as TGTGCCAGCAGGATACGACAGAACACCGGGGAGCTGTTTTTT.

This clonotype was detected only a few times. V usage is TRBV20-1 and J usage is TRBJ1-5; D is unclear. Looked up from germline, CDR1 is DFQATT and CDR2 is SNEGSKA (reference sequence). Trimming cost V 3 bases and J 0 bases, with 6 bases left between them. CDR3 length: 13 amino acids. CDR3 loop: CSARRSSNQPQHF. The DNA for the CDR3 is TGCAGTGCTAGGCGGTCTAGCAATCAGCCCCAGCATTTT.

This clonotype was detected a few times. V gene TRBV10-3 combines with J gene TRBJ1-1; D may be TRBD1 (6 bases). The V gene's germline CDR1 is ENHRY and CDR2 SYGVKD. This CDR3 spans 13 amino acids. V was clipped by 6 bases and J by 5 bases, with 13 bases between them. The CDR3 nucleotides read TGTGCCATCAGCAGACAGGAAGAAACTGAAGCTTTCTTT. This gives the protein CAISRQEETEAFF.

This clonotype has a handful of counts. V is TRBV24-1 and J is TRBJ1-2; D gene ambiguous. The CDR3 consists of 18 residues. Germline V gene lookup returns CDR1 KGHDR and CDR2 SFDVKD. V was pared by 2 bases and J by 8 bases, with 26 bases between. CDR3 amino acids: CATSDSQVQLDGLRGYTF. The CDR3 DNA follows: TGTGCCACCAGTGATTCCCAGGTGCAACTGGACGGCCTTCGGGGCTACACCTTC.

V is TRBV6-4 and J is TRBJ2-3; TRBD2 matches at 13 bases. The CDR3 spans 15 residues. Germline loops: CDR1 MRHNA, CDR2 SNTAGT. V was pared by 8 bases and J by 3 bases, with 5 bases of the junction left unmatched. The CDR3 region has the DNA TGTGCCAGCGGCCAGACTAGCGGGGGGACAGATACGCAGTATTTT. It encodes CASGQTSGGTDTQYF.

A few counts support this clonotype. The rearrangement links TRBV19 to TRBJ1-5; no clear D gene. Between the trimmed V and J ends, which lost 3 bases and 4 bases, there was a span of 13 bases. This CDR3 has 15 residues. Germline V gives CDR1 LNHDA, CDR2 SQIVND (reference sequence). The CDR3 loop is CASSMLRIANQPQHF. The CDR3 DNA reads TGTGCCAGTAGTATGCTAAGGATCGCTAATCAGCCCCAGCATTTT.

In DNA, the CDR3 is TGTGCCAGCAGCCAAGATCCACGGAGCAATCAGCCCCAGCATTTT. It yields the protein CASSQDPRSNQPQHF. The chain carries TRBV4-2 and TRBJ1-5; D not certain. Trimming took off 0 bases at V and 1 base at J, with 7 bases between the two ends. Germline V lookup: CDR1 LGHNA, CDR2 YNFKEQ. CDR3 size: 15 residues.

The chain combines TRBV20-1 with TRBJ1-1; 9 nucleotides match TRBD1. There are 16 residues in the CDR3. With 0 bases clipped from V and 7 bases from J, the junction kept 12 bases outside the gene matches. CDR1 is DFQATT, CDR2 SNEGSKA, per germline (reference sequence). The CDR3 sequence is CSARDRYTGGFSEAFF. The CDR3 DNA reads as TGCAGTGCTAGAGATCGGTATACAGGGGGCTTCAGTGAAGCTTTCTTT.

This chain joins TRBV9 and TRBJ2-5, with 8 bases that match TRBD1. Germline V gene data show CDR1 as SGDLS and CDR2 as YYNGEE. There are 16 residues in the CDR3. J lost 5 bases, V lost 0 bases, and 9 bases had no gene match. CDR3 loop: CASSVAPPDRAETQYF. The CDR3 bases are TGTGCCAGCAGCGTAGCCCCCCCGGACAGGGCGGAGACCCAGTACTTC.

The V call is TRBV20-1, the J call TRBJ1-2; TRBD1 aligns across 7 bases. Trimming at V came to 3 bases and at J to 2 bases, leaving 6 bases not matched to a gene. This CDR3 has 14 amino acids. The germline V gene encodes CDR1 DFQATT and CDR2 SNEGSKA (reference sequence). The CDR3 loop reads CSASRDSKNYGYTF. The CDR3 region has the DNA TGCAGTGCTAGCCGGGACAGCAAAAACTATGGCTACACCTTC.